The 23 T cell receptor beta chains in this list originate from one sample, sequenced in a study of vaccination effects on CD4 cells after COVID-19. Pools of viral peptides were used by the ViraFEST assay to expand antigen-specific CD4+ T cells ahead of sequencing. Having been cultured for roughly 9 days, the cells underwent CD4+ T cell isolation. Their recognized antigens are unknown. The repertoire was sequenced with immunoSEQ multiplex PCR; TCRdb's copy has only in-frame clones and lacks some. Of approximately 30,000 clones in the sample, about 72% were seen once. The sequencing here drew on CD4+ T cells from PBMCs cultured with HCoV-229E spike peptides, taken before COVID-19 vaccination. These receptors were taken from a human donor who received a COVID-19 vaccine.

The V gene is TRBV5-6, the J gene TRBJ1-5, with unresolved D. V lost 0 bases and J lost 7, with 8 bases in between. The CDR3 is 13 amino acids. Germline V lookup: CDR1 SGHDT, CDR2 YYEEEE. The CDR3 reads CASSLGTEQPQHF. In DNA, the CDR3 is TGTGCCAGCAGCTTGGGAACGGAGCAGCCCCAGCATTTT.

The sample holds a few counts of this clone. The gene calls are TRBV3-1 (or the pseudogene TRBV3-2) and TRBJ2-6; either TRBD1 or TRBD2 may supply D (5 bases each). From germline, CDR1 is LGHDT and CDR2 YNNKEL (reference sequence). Trimming shortened V by 1 base and J by 2 bases, and 6 bases separated the two germline ends. CDR3 length: 15 amino acids. As DNA, the CDR3 is TGTGCCAGCAGCCAAGGGGGGACTGGGGCCAACGTCCTGACTTTC. It translates to CASSQGGTGANVLTF.

The rearrangement links TRBV5-4 to TRBJ2-1, with 8 bases fitting TRBD2. The germline gives CDR1 SGHNT, CDR2 YYREEE (reference sequence). The junction had 8 bases not matched to a gene; V was cut back by 1 base and J by 8 bases. The CDR3 consists of 15 residues. The CDR3, as DNA: TGTGCCAGCAGCTTGAACCGGGAGGGGGGACATGAGCAGTTCTTC. Translation: CASSLNREGGHEQFF.

This clone has just one count. The chain recombines TRBV3-1 (or the pseudogene TRBV3-2) with TRBJ2-1, with 9 bases lining up with TRBD2. The CDR3 runs to 16 residues. Germline V gene sequence: CDR1 LGHDT, CDR2 YNNKEL (reference sequence). Germline trimming cut 4 bases from V and 0 bases from J; bases unmatched to any gene: 4. CDR3 sequence: CASSRPREGSYNEQFF. The CDR3 DNA reads as TGTGCCAGCAGCCGGCCGCGGGAGGGCTCCTACAATGAGCAGTTCTTC.

The chain uses TRBV4-1 and TRBJ1-5; 10 bases agree with TRBD1. Per germline, CDR1 MGHRA and CDR2 YSYEKL. This CDR3 contains 16 residues. V gave up 6 bases and J gave up 1 base; unmatched junction bases: 6. CDR3 loop: CASRDWTGGSNQPQHF. The DNA for the CDR3 is TGCGCCAGCAGAGATTGGACAGGGGGGAGCAATCAGCCCCAGCATTTT.

The chain recombines TRBV18 with TRBJ1-1, with D maybe TRBD1 (6 bases). CDR1 and CDR2 (germline): KGHSH, LQKENI. Deletions cut 3 bases from V and 0 bases from J, with 11 bases between. The CDR3 is made up of 15 amino acids. CDR3 amino acids: CASSPGQLLNTEAFF. CDR3 sequence (DNA): TGTGCCAGCTCACCGGGACAACTCCTGAACACTGAAGCTTTCTTT.

The chain carries TRBV10-3 and TRBJ2-3; 14 bases are a match to TRBD2. Germline-derived CDR1 and CDR2 are ENHRY and SYGVKD. The CDR3 covers 16 residues. With V trimmed by 8 bases and J by 7 bases, 11 bases remained unmatched. The CDR3, as DNA: TGTGCCATCCGACGAGGACTAGCGGGAGGTCTGAATACGCAGTATTTT. Translated: CAIRRGLAGGLNTQYF.

The J gene is TRBJ2-7, the V gene TRBV25-1; D tentatively reads TRBD1 or TRBD2 (5 bases each). Germline CDR1 is MGHDK and CDR2 is SYGVNS. The CDR3 has 18 amino acids. Trimming took 4 bases from V and 0 from J, leaving 22 bases between them. The CDR3 coding sequence is TGTGCCAGCAGTGTTCCGACCCACCGGGACGCCAGCTCCTACGAGCAGTACTTC. The encoded protein is CASSVPTHRDASSYEQYF.

The chain uses TRBV4-2 and TRBJ2-5, with D perhaps TRBD2 (6 bases). This CDR3 is 13 amino acids long. Trimming left V 4 bases short and J 2 bases short, with 8 bases between. CDR1 LGHNA and CDR2 YNFKEQ come from the germline V gene. The CDR3 region is CASSRAGQETQYF. DNA of the CDR3: TGTGCCAGCAGCCGGGCGGGGCAAGAGACCCAGTACTTC.

The chain is built from TRBV5-1 and TRBJ2-7; perhaps TRBD1 as D (6 bases). V lost 0 bases and J lost 1, with 14 bases in between. The germline gives CDR1 SGHRS, CDR2 YFSETQ. The CDR3 spans 16 residues. DNA of the CDR3: TGCGCCAGCAGCTTGGGATTTGGGGGCCGATCCTACGAGCAGTACTTC. Translation: CASSLGFGGRSYEQYF. Full variable domain (outside the CDR3, taken from reference TRBV5-1 and TRBJ2-7): KAGVTQTPRYLIKTRGQQVTLSCSPISGHRSVSWYQQTPGQGLQFLFEYFSETQRNKGNFPGRFSGRQFSNSRSEMNVSTLELGDSALYLCASSLGFGGRSYEQYFGPGTRLTVT.

This clone has only a few counts. V and J are TRBV12-3 or TRBV12-4 and TRBJ1-2; D remains ambiguous. V was trimmed by 5 bases and J by 4 bases, leaving 8 bases between them. The CDR3 extends over 12 amino acids. CDR3 DNA sequence: TGTGCCAGCAGTCAGGATGGCTATGGCTACACCTTC. This codes for CASSQDGYGYTF.

This rearrangement joins TRBV6-6 to TRBJ1-1, with D uncertain. Germline loops: CDR1 MNHNY, CDR2 SVGAGI (reference sequence). The ends were cut back, 8 bases at V and 4 bases at J, with 5 bases in the middle. The CDR3 extends over 10 amino acids. In DNA, the CDR3 is TGTGCCAGCGCACTCACTGAAGCTTTCTTT. Its translation: CASALTEAFF.

This rearrangement joins TRBV30 to TRBJ1-6, with D perhaps matching TRBD1 (5 bases). The germline V gene encodes CDR1 GTSNPN and CDR2 SVGIG (reference sequence). V dropped 0 bases and J dropped 9 bases, with 12 bases sitting between them. CDR3 length: 14 amino acids. CDR3 DNA sequence: TGTGCCTGGAGTGTACGAGGGGCCGTTTCACCCCTCCACTTT. The encoded protein is CAWSVRGAVSPLHF.

The CDR3 coding sequence is TGTGCCAGCAGTTACGACGGGTACTCCTACGAGCAGTACTTC. Its translation: CASSYDGYSYEQYF. The chain recombines TRBV6-5 with TRBJ2-7; D gene unclear. Deletions cut 2 bases from V and 0 bases from J, with 8 bases between. The CDR3 loop spans 14 amino acids. The germline CDR1 and CDR2 sequences are MNHEY and SVGAGI.

The chain links TRBV7-2 to TRBJ1-2, with D tentatively TRBD1 (5 bases). The CDR3 is 14 residues long. Trimming took off 2 bases at V and 4 bases at J, with 11 bases between the two ends. The germline CDR1 and CDR2 sequences are SGHTA and FQGNSA. CDR3 in DNA: TGTGCCAGCAGCTTAAACAGGAGTCCCTATGGCTACACCTTC. This codes for CASSLNRSPYGYTF.

This sequence joins TRBV30 and TRBJ2-3; D perhaps matches TRBD1 (5 bases). The V and J ends lost 0 bases and 4 bases respectively, with 11 bases between them. There are 14 residues in the CDR3. Looked up from germline, CDR1 is GTSNPN and CDR2 is SVGIG (reference sequence). This CDR3 is CAWSVKGIADTQYF. The CDR3 bases are TGTGCCTGGAGTGTAAAGGGGATTGCAGATACGCAGTATTTT.

The CDR3 loop is CASSFRGGNGYTF. The DNA of the CDR3 is TGTGCCAGCAGTTTCAGGGGAGGGAACGGCTACACCTTC. The rearrangement uses TRBV27 and TRBJ1-2, with TRBD1 as a possible D gene (6 bases). Trimming removed 3 bases from V and 8 bases from J, with 13 bases in between. The CDR3 spans 13 residues. Germline CDR1 reads MNHEY; CDR2 reads SMNVEV (reference sequence).

This chain links TRBV6-2 or TRBV6-3 with TRBJ1-2; the D is unclear. The CDR3 consists of 13 residues. Looked up from germline, CDR1 is MNHEY and CDR2 is SVGEGT. V shed 2 bases and J shed 10 bases, with 14 bases lying between them. CDR3 sequence: CASSYLYHRDYTF. CDR3 DNA: TGTGCCAGCAGTTACCTCTACCACCGCGACTACACCTTC.

There are a few counts of this clone. This sequence joins TRBV15 and TRBJ2-4; D unresolved. The germline V gene encodes CDR1 LNHNV and CDR2 YYDKDF (reference sequence). This CDR3 is built from 16 residues. Trimming left V 0 bases short and J 0 bases short, with 9 bases between. Written as DNA, the CDR3 is TGTGCCACCAGCAGAGACAGGTTGCTAGCCAAAAACATTCAGTACTTC. Protein sequence: CATSRDRLLAKNIQYF. The entire variable domain, with the rest obtained from reference TRBV15 and TRBJ2-4, is as follows: DAMVIQNPRYQVTQFGKPVTLSCSQTLNHNVMYWYQQKSSQAPKLLFHYYDKDFNNEADTPDNFQSRRPNTSFCFLDIRSPGLGDTAMYLCATSRDRLLAKNIQYFGAGTRLSVL.

V usage is TRBV6-6 and J usage is TRBJ2-3; 11 bases align to TRBD2. Trimming cost V 6 bases and J 2 bases; bases outside gene matches: 7. Germline CDR1 reads MNHNY; CDR2 reads SVGAGI (reference sequence). The CDR3 has 16 residues. CDR3 coding DNA: TGTGCCAGCAGAAACCCGGGACTAGCGGTCACAGATACGCAGTATTTT. Translating gives CASRNPGLAVTDTQYF.

V gene TRBV6-2 or TRBV6-3 combines with J gene TRBJ2-1; D uncertain. V was trimmed by 4 bases and J by 8 bases, leaving 18 bases between them. Germline V gene data show CDR1 as MNHEY and CDR2 as SVGEGT. The CDR3 has 15 amino acids. CDR3 region: CASSSTPGFGDEQFF. Here the CDR3 DNA reads TGTGCCAGCAGTTCCACCCCGGGTTTCGGCGATGAGCAGTTCTTC.

The chain links TRBV19 to TRBJ1-1; D is ambiguous. Germline CDR1 LNHDA, CDR2 SQIVND (reference sequence). CDR3 length: 14 residues. Trimming cost V 10 bases and J 0 bases, with 15 bases left between them. The CDR3 loop reads CATRTWGVNTEAFF. The CDR3 DNA reads as TGTGCCACCAGGACTTGGGGTGTGAACACTGAAGCTTTCTTT.

The chain employs TRBV9 and TRBJ2-3; the D gene could be TRBD1 or TRBD2 (5 bases each). Trimming took off 6 bases at V and 2 bases at J, with 13 bases between the two ends. CDR1 and CDR2 (germline): SGDLS, YYNGEE. This CDR3 comprises 14 residues. Here the CDR3 reads CASNRDALTDTQYF. DNA for the CDR3: TGTGCCAGCAACCGGGACGCCCTCACAGATACGCAGTATTTT.